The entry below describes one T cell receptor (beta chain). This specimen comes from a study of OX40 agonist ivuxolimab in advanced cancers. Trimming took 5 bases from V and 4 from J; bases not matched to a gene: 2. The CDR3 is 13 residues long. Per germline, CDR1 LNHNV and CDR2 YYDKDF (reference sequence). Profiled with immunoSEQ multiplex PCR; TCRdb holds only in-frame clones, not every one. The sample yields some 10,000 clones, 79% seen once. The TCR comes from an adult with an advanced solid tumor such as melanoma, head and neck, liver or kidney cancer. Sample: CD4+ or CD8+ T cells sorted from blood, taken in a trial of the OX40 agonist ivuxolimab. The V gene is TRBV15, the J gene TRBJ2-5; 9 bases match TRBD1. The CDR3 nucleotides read TGTGCCACCAGCCAGACAGGGGGAGAGACCCAGTACTTC. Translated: CATSQTGGETQYF.